A selection of T cell receptor beta chains follows, all from one sample in a study of OX40 agonist ivuxolimab in advanced cancers. Measured with immunoSEQ multiplex PCR; TCRdb has only the in-frame clones, and not every one. Counted here are about 49,000 clones, 85% occurring once; the ten biggest clones make up over 20%. Sequenced here: CD4+ or CD8+ T cells sorted from blood, sampled in a trial of the OX40 agonist ivuxolimab. These receptor sequences come from an adult with an advanced solid tumor such as melanoma, head and neck, liver or kidney cancer. Each CDR3 is given with its conserved first and last residue. Fields, in order: CDR3 protein, V gene, J gene.

cdr3_aa: CATSGTGGINTEAFF; v_call: TRBV18; j_call: TRBJ1-1
cdr3_aa: CASSLSAGHQETQYF; v_call: TRBV27; j_call: TRBJ2-5
cdr3_aa: CASSQVGDRGPRYGYTF; v_call: TRBV4-3; j_call: TRBJ1-2
cdr3_aa: CASSLASTEAFF; v_call: TRBV5-6; j_call: TRBJ1-1
cdr3_aa: CASSQEIRGGDAVEETQYF; v_call: TRBV4-3; j_call: TRBJ2-5
cdr3_aa: CASSYSAGSYEQYF; v_call: TRBV6-5; j_call: TRBJ2-7
cdr3_aa: CASSLNLKTQYF; v_call: TRBV11-2; j_call: TRBJ2-5
cdr3_aa: CASSSIRQETQYF; v_call: TRBV7-6; j_call: TRBJ2-5
cdr3_aa: CASSLDWTGQEKLFF; v_call: TRBV7-2; j_call: TRBJ1-4
cdr3_aa: CASSFSRTAPLEKLFF; v_call: TRBV28; j_call: TRBJ1-4
cdr3_aa: CASSPHQGGFRSGEAFF; v_call: TRBV4-1; j_call: TRBJ1-1
cdr3_aa: CASRPGTSVQETQYF; v_call: TRBV2; j_call: TRBJ2-5
cdr3_aa: CASSSADTGELFF; v_call: TRBV9; j_call: TRBJ2-2
cdr3_aa: CASSLTGWEQYF; v_call: TRBV7-2; j_call: TRBJ2-7
cdr3_aa: CSVELRSSRAEETQYF; v_call: TRBV29-1; j_call: TRBJ2-5
cdr3_aa: CASSLGASIYTF; v_call: TRBV5-6; j_call: TRBJ1-2
cdr3_aa: CASRPSGVTYEQYF; v_call: TRBV5-4; j_call: TRBJ2-7
cdr3_aa: CASSPAGTGYEQYF; v_call: TRBV28; j_call: TRBJ2-7
cdr3_aa: CASSRTESTDTQYF; v_call: TRBV11-2; j_call: TRBJ2-3
cdr3_aa: CSVQVPQVYNEQFF; v_call: TRBV29-1; j_call: TRBJ2-1
cdr3_aa: CASTSLNTGELFF; v_call: TRBV19; j_call: TRBJ2-2
cdr3_aa: CASSPSQTGEAFF; v_call: TRBV6-5; j_call: TRBJ1-1
cdr3_aa: CASSSTFRANYGYTF; v_call: TRBV6-5; j_call: TRBJ1-2
cdr3_aa: CASSGPMNTEAFF; v_call: TRBV6-1; j_call: TRBJ1-1
cdr3_aa: CASSLEQSYTDTQYF; v_call: TRBV5-1; j_call: TRBJ2-3
cdr3_aa: CASTPAGGTGNTIYF; v_call: TRBV28; j_call: TRBJ1-3
cdr3_aa: CASNSRGVRNQPQHF; v_call: TRBV19; j_call: TRBJ1-5